The 24 T cell receptor beta chains in this list originate from one sample, sequenced in a study of blood T cell repertoires in COVID-19. TCRdb's copy holds only in-frame clones and misses some; the assay was immunoSEQ multiplex PCR. The top ten clones hold approximately 8% of a sample with over 55,000 clones, 87% of them seen once. The specimen was peripheral blood. The receptors derive from a man in his fifties with active COVID-19.

The genes are TRBV7-8 and TRBJ1-2, with D perhaps matching TRBD1 (5 bases). The ends were cut back, 2 bases at V and 8 bases at J, with 18 bases in the middle. The CDR3 runs 15 residues. Germline CDR1 SGHVS, CDR2 FQNEAQ. CDR3 in DNA: TGTGCCAGCAGCTTAAGCCAGCAGGGTGGGGGGGGCTACACCTTC. It specifies CASSLSQQGGGGYTF.

The gene calls are TRBV11-2 and TRBJ2-1; TRBD2 is a possible D gene (5 bases). The length of the CDR3 is 15 residues. Trimming stripped 1 base from V and 9 bases from J, with 16 bases between. Looked up from germline, CDR1 is SGHAT and CDR2 is FQNNGV. The CDR3 nucleotides read TGTGCCAGCAGCTTAGTCCCGGGAACGTCCGGTGAGCAGTTCTTC. It codes for CASSLVPGTSGEQFF.

The V and J genes are TRBV29-1 and TRBJ1-2, with TRBD1 matching over 9 bases. Germline CDR1 reads SQVTM; CDR2 reads ANQGSEA. CDR3 length equals 15 residues. V lost 2 bases, J lost 8 bases, and 12 bases stayed unmatched. For the CDR3, the DNA is TGCAGCGTTGAATGGTATGAGACAGGGGGAAACGGCTACACCTTC. It yields the protein CSVEWYETGGNGYTF.

This clone appeared a single time. The CDR3, as DNA: TGTGCCAGCAGCTCCGGGACTAGCGTTCGCGAGCAGTACTTC. Amino acids: CASSSGTSVREQYF. This rearrangement joins TRBV11-2 to TRBJ2-7; TRBD2 matches at 10 bases. The CDR3 totals 14 residues. Germline CDR1 reads SGHAT; CDR2 reads FQNNGV. The V segment lost 4 bases and the J segment 6 bases; nucleotides outside the gene matches: 6. The whole variable domain, filled in from reference TRBV11-2 and TRBJ2-7, reads EAGVAQSPRYKIIEKRQSVAFWCNPISGHATLYWYQQILGQGPKLLIQFQNNGVVDDSQLPKDRFSAERLKGVDSTLKIQPAKLEDSAVYLCASSSGTSVREQYFGPGTRLTVT.

The chain employs TRBV19 and TRBJ2-1, with D perhaps TRBD2 (6 bases). Per the germline V gene, CDR1 is LNHDA and CDR2 is SQIVND (reference sequence). The V end lost 1 base, the J end lost 8 bases, and 21 bases lay between the germline ends. The CDR3 covers 17 residues. The CDR3 DNA is TGTGCCAGTAGTATAGGTAGTGGAATTTCGGGAGTTTATGAGCAGTTCTTC. Translation gives CASSIGSGISGVYEQFF. Full variable domain (remainder filled in from reference TRBV19 and TRBJ2-1): DGGITQSPKYLFRKEGQNVTLSCEQNLNHDAMYWYRQDPGQGLRLIYYSQIVNDFQKGDIAEGYSVSREKKESFPLTVTSAQKNPTAFYLCASSIGSGISGVYEQFFGPGTRLTVL.

The chain employs TRBV5-1 and TRBJ1-1; D gene uncertain. The germline gives CDR1 SGHRS, CDR2 YFSETQ. V shed 3 bases and J shed 1 base, with 7 bases lying between them. This CDR3 region has 13 residues. The CDR3 nucleotides are TGCGCCAGCAGCTCGACTCAGAACACTGAAGCTTTCTTT. Its protein product is CASSSTQNTEAFF.

This chain's CDR3 is CASSLTGGGNEKLFF. The DNA for the CDR3 is TGTGCCAGCAGCCTAACAGGGGGCGGTAATGAAAAACTGTTTTTT. V gene TRBV14 combines with J gene TRBJ1-4; TRBD1 matches at 9 bases. The CDR3 has 15 amino acids. V dropped 4 bases and J dropped 4; count of bases not matched to a gene: 4. Germline CDR1 reads SGHDN; CDR2 reads FVKESK.

V usage is TRBV24-1 and J usage is TRBJ2-2; no firm D call. Germline CDR1 is KGHDR and CDR2 is SFDVKD. Trimming pared 4 bases from V and 5 bases from J, leaving 13 bases between. This CDR3 comprises 15 residues. CDR3 sequence reads: CATSDRHIPTGELFF. In DNA form, the CDR3 reads TGTGCCACCAGTGACCGACACATCCCGACCGGGGAGCTGTTTTTT.

V is TRBV7-9 and J is TRBJ2-7; perhaps TRBD1 as D (6 bases). This CDR3 has 14 residues. Germline values: CDR1 SEHNR, CDR2 FQNEAQ (reference sequence). Trimming shortened V by 1 base and J by 4 bases, and 11 bases separated the two germline ends. CDR3 region: CASSLDGTSYEQYF. CDR3 nucleotides: TGTGCCAGCAGCTTAGACGGGACATCATACGAGCAGTACTTC.

The V and J genes are TRBV29-1 and TRBJ1-2; TRBD1 is a possible D gene (5 bases). The CDR3 is made up of 14 amino acids. CDR1 is SQVTM and CDR2 is ANQGSEA in the germline V gene. The V gene lost 6 bases and the J gene lost 0 bases, with 14 bases spanning the gap. This chain's CDR3 is CSVSDNSPNYGYTF. CDR3 bases: TGCAGCGTGTCGGACAACTCCCCTAACTATGGCTACACCTTC.

This clone showed up just a few times. The chain recombines TRBV4-2 with TRBJ1-3; D is unclear. Per the germline V gene, CDR1 is LGHNA and CDR2 is YNFKEQ. Trimming pared 1 base from V and 4 bases from J, leaving 14 bases between. This CDR3 has 16 residues. CDR3 DNA sequence: TGTGCCAGCAGCCAAGGCCTCAATCCAGGCGGAAACACCATATATTTT. This codes for CASSQGLNPGGNTIYF.

V is TRBV30 and J is TRBJ1-1, with D possibly TRBD1 on 6 matching bases. Germline CDR1 GTSNPN, CDR2 SVGIG (reference sequence). V dropped 0 bases and J dropped 2 bases, with 7 bases sitting between them. This CDR3 is 13 amino acids long. The CDR3 sequence is CAWSVDRNTEAFF. CDR3 DNA sequence: TGTGCCTGGAGTGTGGACAGAAACACTGAAGCTTTCTTT.

The V and J genes are TRBV9 and TRBJ2-1; the D gene is possibly TRBD2 (6 bases). Germline V lookup: CDR1 SGDLS, CDR2 YYNGEE. The CDR3 runs to 16 residues. V was shortened by 4 bases and J by 1 base, with 15 bases between the two germline ends. The CDR3 sequence is CASSKKLAFSYNEQFF. In nucleotides, the CDR3 is TGTGCCAGCAGCAAGAAACTAGCATTTTCCTACAATGAGCAGTTCTTC.

The rearrangement links TRBV27 to TRBJ2-1; 10 nucleotides match TRBD1. The length of the CDR3 is 14 residues. CDR1 and CDR2 from the germline V gene are MNHEY and SMNVEV (reference sequence). Trimming took 6 bases from V and 10 from J; bases not matched to a gene: 9. The CDR3 DNA is TGTGCCAGCAGCCGAAGACAGGGGGCGCAGGAGCAGTTCTTC. Amino acid sequence: CASSRRQGAQEQFF.

The chain carries TRBV25-1 and TRBJ1-2, with 9 bases aligning to TRBD1. With V trimmed by 4 bases and J by 4 bases, 7 bases remained unmatched. This CDR3 spans 15 amino acids. Germline V gives CDR1 MGHDK, CDR2 SYGVNS. CDR3 DNA: TGTGCCAGCAGTGCGCCACTGGACAGGGGCTATGGCTACACCTTC. The encoded protein is CASSAPLDRGYGYTF.

The DNA for the CDR3 is TGTGCCAGCAGTTACTCGATAGGTGCAGGCACTGAAGCTTTCTTT. This gives the protein CASSYSIGAGTEAFF. This sequence joins TRBV6-5 and TRBJ1-1; D gene uncertain. Germline V gene lookup returns CDR1 MNHEY and CDR2 SVGAGI. Trimming left V 0 bases short and J 4 bases short, with 12 bases between. The CDR3 sequence is 15 residues long.

V is TRBV5-4 and J is TRBJ2-5, with 7 bases lining up with TRBD1. In germline, CDR1 is SGHNT, CDR2 YYREEE (reference sequence). This CDR3 comprises 15 residues. Trimming took 3 bases from V and 5 from J; bases not matched to a gene: 10. CDR3 amino acids: CASSWEQGPEETQYF. The CDR3 DNA reads as TGTGCCAGCAGCTGGGAACAGGGGCCGGAGGAGACCCAGTACTTC.

V gene TRBV5-1 combines with J gene TRBJ2-1; 11 bases are a match to TRBD2. J lost 4 bases, V lost 5 bases, and 11 bases had no gene match. Germline CDR1 reads SGHRS; CDR2 reads YFSETQ. The CDR3 sequence is 17 residues long. In nucleotides, the CDR3 is TGCGCCAGCAGGGTAGCGGGAGGGCCTATTGGTTACAATGAGCAGTTCTTC. The encoded protein is CASRVAGGPIGYNEQFF.

The J gene is TRBJ2-7, the V gene TRBV6-2 or TRBV6-3; 8 nucleotides align to TRBD1. Germline CDR1 is MNHEY and CDR2 is SVGEGT. This CDR3 has 14 amino acids. Losses at the gene ends were 2 bases for V and 3 bases for J; bases not matched to a gene: 3. CDR3 residues: CASSYPDRVYEQYF. CDR3 nucleotides: TGTGCCAGCAGTTACCCGGACAGGGTCTACGAGCAGTACTTC.

The chain uses TRBV14 and TRBJ2-1, with 8 bases that match TRBD2. Looked up from germline, CDR1 is SGHDN and CDR2 is FVKESK. CDR3 length: 14 amino acids. J lost 0 bases, V lost 6 bases, and 1 base had no gene match. CDR3 sequence reads: CASRTSVSYNEQFF. The DNA of the CDR3 is TGTGCCAGCAGGACTAGCGTCTCCTACAATGAGCAGTTCTTC. The whole variable domain, remainder taken from reference TRBV14 and TRBJ2-1, is EAGVTQFPSHSVIEKGQTVTLRCDPISGHDNLYWYRRVMGKEIKFLLHFVKESKQDESGMPNNRFLAERTGGTYSTLKVQPAELEDSGVYFCASRTSVSYNEQFFGPGTRLTVL.

The chain recombines TRBV24-1 with TRBJ1-4; D perhaps matches TRBD1 (6 bases). Germline CDR1 reads KGHDR; CDR2 reads SFDVKD. The germline V and J ends were trimmed by 9 bases and 8 bases, with 21 bases remaining between them. There are 15 residues in the CDR3. The CDR3 DNA reads as TGTGCCACCCTTAAGGGTCGACAGGCGAGGGAAAAACTGTTTTTT. Translating it yields CATLKGRQAREKLFF.

The genes are TRBV11-2 and TRBJ2-7, with 9 bases that match TRBD2. This CDR3 comprises 16 residues. V shed 4 bases and J 4 bases; nucleotides not matched to a gene: 11. In germline, CDR1 is SGHAT, CDR2 FQNNGV. The CDR3, as DNA: TGTGCCAGCAGCTCCTCCGGGACTAGCCCCTTTTACGAGCAGTACTTC. Its translation: CASSSSGTSPFYEQYF. The full variable domain, in which reference TRBV11-2 and TRBJ2-7 provide the parts outside the CDR3, is EAGVAQSPRYKIIEKRQSVAFWCNPISGHATLYWYQQILGQGPKLLIQFQNNGVVDDSQLPKDRFSAERLKGVDSTLKIQPAKLEDSAVYLCASSSSGTSPFYEQYFGPGTRLTVT.

V is TRBV19 and J is TRBJ2-1; 13 bases align to TRBD2. Looked up from germline, CDR1 is LNHDA and CDR2 is SQIVND (reference sequence). V lost 1 base to trimming and J lost 5 bases; unmatched junction nucleotides: 5. The CDR3 runs to 17 residues. CDR3 in DNA: TGTGCCAGTAGTATAGGGGGACTAGCGGGGCCAGACAATGAGCAGTTCTTC. Translating gives CASSIGGLAGPDNEQFF.

This rearrangement joins TRBV28 to TRBJ2-7, with a weak D call TRBD1 (6 bases). Germline-derived CDR1 and CDR2 are MDHEN and SYDVKM. The CDR3 totals 13 residues. V was clipped by 6 bases and J by 3 bases, with 12 bases between them. The CDR3 DNA reads TGTGCCAGCAGACCGGGACATCACTACGAGCAGTACTTC. It translates to CASRPGHHYEQYF.